This TCR beta chain was observed in a study of CD8+ T cells in alopecia areata. This CDR3 spans 15 amino acids. Germline loops: CDR1 LNHNV, CDR2 YYDKDF (reference sequence). Trimming removed 0 bases at V and 5 bases at J, with 13 bases between. The treatment here: oral pan-JAK inhibitor, 5-10 mg twice daily. As the sequencing template, cDNA was produced by extracting RNA and reverse transcribing it. The repertoire was sequenced with immunoSEQ multiplex PCR; TCRdb's copy has only in-frame clones and lacks some. Of approximately 210,000 clones listed, 66% are singletons. The gene calls are TRBV15 and TRBJ2-5; the D is unclear. The TCR comes from a human donor with alopecia areata. Material: CD4+ T cells sorted from blood, obtained at week 44, from a patient treated with tofacitinib. CDR3 sequence: CATSRDYTSGETQYF. The CDR3 coding sequence is TGTGCCACCAGCAGAGATTACACATCCGGGGAGACCCAGTACTTC.